Detailed here is one T cell receptor (beta chain). The source of the sample is a study of cytomegalovirus exposure and HLA in healthy donors. Trimming cost V 0 bases and J 0 bases, with 12 bases left between them. Per germline, CDR1 SGDLS and CDR2 YYNGEE. The CDR3 length is 16 residues. The study ran its PCR with 60 Vbeta and 13 Jbeta primers. TCRdb keeps only in-frame clones here, not all; method: immunoSEQ multiplex PCR. Of roughly 110,000 clones detected, around three quarters appear once; the ten largest clones hold roughly 0.79%. The chain is built from TRBV9 and TRBJ1-2; perhaps TRBD1 as D (5 bases). The clonotype was recovered from a boy younger than 18 in good health and CMV-seronegative. The sample consisted of PBMCs. CDR3 DNA sequence: TGTGCCAGCAGCGTAGGGAGGGACGGTACTAACTATGGCTACACCTTC. Encoded protein: CASSVGRDGTNYGYTF.